This entry lists 10 T cell receptor beta chains sequenced from one sample in a study of monozygotic twins with inflammatory bowel disease. TCRdb re-called the 5' RACE reads and shows each CDR3 protein once, DNA omitted. In all, the sample yields 80,000 or so distinct CDR3 sequences. Sequenced sample: blood. The receptors derive from a human donor with ulcerative colitis or Crohn's disease, or a healthy co-twin of an affected twin (not recorded which).

The chain links TRBV20-1 to TRBJ2-5; the TCRdb D gene call, TRBD1, has no DNA to confirm it. The CDR3 sequence is 14 residues long. Germline CDR1 and CDR2: DFQATT and SNEGSKA (reference sequence). The CDR3 sequence is CSADLRDSKETQYF.

V is TRBV6-5 and J is TRBJ2-5; TCRdb gives TRBD2 as the D gene, but with no DNA this cannot be confirmed. The germline gives CDR1 MNHEY, CDR2 SVGAGI. The CDR3 spans 13 residues. CDR3 amino acids: CASSYRRAETQYF.

The chain is built from TRBV25-1 and TRBJ1-2. Germline lookup yields CDR1 MGHDK and CDR2 SYGVNS. This CDR3 is 13 amino acids long. The CDR3 sequence is CASSTWDSYGYTF.

The chain has TRBV12-3 or TRBV12-4 and TRBJ1-4; there is no DNA to check the TCRdb D call of TRBD1. The CDR3 loop spans 22 amino acids. The CDR3 spells CASSLSRKRDRFILKPDEKLFF.

J is TRBJ1-5 and V is TRBV20-1. The CDR3 totals 14 residues. Germline-derived CDR1 and CDR2 are DFQATT and SNEGSKA (reference sequence). CDR3 amino acids: CSARDRSGGQPQHF.

J is TRBJ1-4 and V is TRBV4-1; TCRdb proposes TRBD1, but this gene call is untestable without DNA. Germline-derived CDR1 and CDR2 are MGHRA and YSYEKL. The CDR3 runs 16 residues. The CDR3 region is CASSQGDRGSNEKLFF.

The rearrangement uses TRBV6-5 and TRBJ1-3. The CDR3 is 17 residues long. Per the germline V gene, CDR1 is MNHEY and CDR2 is SVGAGI. The CDR3 reads CASSYSRSLVSGNTIYF.

This chain joins TRBV7-8 and TRBJ1-1; TCRdb's D gene call, TRBD1, goes unchecked for lack of DNA. This CDR3 is built from 17 residues. The germline V gene has CDR1 SGHVS and CDR2 FQNEAQ. The chain's CDR3 is CASSLLGTGGMNTEAFF.

The chain uses TRBV7-2 and TRBJ2-7; TCRdb indicates TRBD1, and absent DNA this call remains unverified. This CDR3 contains 14 residues. The V gene's germline CDR1 is SGHTA and CDR2 FQGNSA. The CDR3: CASSLGRGRYEQYF.

CDR3 sequence: CASSDLTNQPQHF. The chain carries TRBV6-1 and TRBJ1-5. Germline V lookup: CDR1 MNHNS, CDR2 SASEGT. The CDR3 covers 13 residues.